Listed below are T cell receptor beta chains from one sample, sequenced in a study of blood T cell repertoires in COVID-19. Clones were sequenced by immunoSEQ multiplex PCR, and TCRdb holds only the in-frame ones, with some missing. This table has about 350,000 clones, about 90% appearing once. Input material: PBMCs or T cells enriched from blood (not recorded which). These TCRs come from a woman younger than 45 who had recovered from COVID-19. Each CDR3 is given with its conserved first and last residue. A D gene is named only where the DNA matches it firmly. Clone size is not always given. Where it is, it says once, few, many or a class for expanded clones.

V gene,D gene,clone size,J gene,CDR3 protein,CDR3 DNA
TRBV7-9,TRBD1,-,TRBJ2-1,CASSLEGQGAGVEQFF,TGTGCCAGCAGCTTAGAGGGACAGGGGGCTGGAGTGGAGCAGTTCTTC
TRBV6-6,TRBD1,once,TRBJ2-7,CASSAGQGWGYEQYF,TGTGCCAGCAGTGCCGGACAGGGGTGGGGCTACGAGCAGTACTTC
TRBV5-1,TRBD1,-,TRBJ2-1,CASSRGQGAFNEQFF,TGCGCCAGCAGCAGGGGACAGGGGGCATTCAATGAGCAGTTCTTC
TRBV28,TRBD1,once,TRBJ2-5,CASSPGQGGETQYF,TGTGCCAGCAGCCCCGGACAGGGAGGAGAGACCCAGTACTTC
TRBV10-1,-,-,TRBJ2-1,CASSAAASYNEQFF,TGCGCCAGCAGTGCAGCGGCGTCCTACAATGAGCAGTTCTTC
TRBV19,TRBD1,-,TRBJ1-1,CASSIDRGRNTEAFF,TGTGCCAGTAGTATCGACAGGGGTAGGAACACTGAAGCTTTCTTT
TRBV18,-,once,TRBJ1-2,CASSPLPEPSYGYTF,TGTGCCAGCTCACCACTGCCTGAGCCCTCCTATGGCTACACCTTC
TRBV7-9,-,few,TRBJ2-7,CASSSVLPPYEQYF,TGTGCCAGCAGCTCGGTCCTACCCCCCTACGAGCAGTACTTC
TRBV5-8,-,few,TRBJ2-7,CASSQDRYYEQYF,TGTGCCAGCAGCCAAGACAGGTACTACGAGCAGTACTTC
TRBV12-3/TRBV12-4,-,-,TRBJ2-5,CASSLYSETQYF,TGTGCCAGCAGTCTGTACTCTGAGACCCAGTACTTC
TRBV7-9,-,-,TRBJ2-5,CAIEAMEETQYF,TGTGCCATCGAGGCCATGGAGGAGACCCAGTACTTC
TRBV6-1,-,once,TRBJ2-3,CASSDAGSTDTQYF,TGTGCCAGCAGTGATGCCGGGAGCACAGATACGCAGTATTTT
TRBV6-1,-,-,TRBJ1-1,CASSEWGRGSYTEAFF,TGTGCCAGCAGTGAGTGGGGCAGGGGTTCTTACACTGAAGCTTTCTTT
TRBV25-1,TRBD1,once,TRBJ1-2,CASGSGTGVNYGYTF,TGTGCCAGTGGATCCGGGACAGGGGTTAACTATGGCTACACCTTC
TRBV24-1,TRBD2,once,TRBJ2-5,CATSDSGGETQYF,TGTGCCACCAGTGATTCGGGGGGGGAGACCCAGTACTTC
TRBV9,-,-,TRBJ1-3,CASSPSLRGMHGNTIYF,TGTGCCAGCAGCCCAAGTCTTCGGGGGATGCATGGAAACACCATATATTTT
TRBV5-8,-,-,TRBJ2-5,CASSPGLAQGTQYF,TGTGCCAGCAGTCCGGGACTGGCACAAGGTACCCAGTACTTC
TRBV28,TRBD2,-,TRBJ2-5,CASSFLTSGQETQYF,TGTGCCAGCAGCTTTTTGACTAGCGGGCAAGAGACCCAGTACTTC
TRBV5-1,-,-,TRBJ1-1,CASSSIRVGQLNTEAFF,TGCGCCAGCAGCTCAATCAGAGTAGGACAGTTGAACACTGAAGCTTTCTTT
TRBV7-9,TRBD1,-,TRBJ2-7,CASSYDRGGAEQYF,TGTGCCAGCAGCTACGACAGGGGTGGGGCCGAGCAGTACTTC
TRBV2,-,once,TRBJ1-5,CASSESGGNQPQHF,TGTGCCAGCAGTGAATCAGGGGGCAATCAGCCCCAGCATTTT
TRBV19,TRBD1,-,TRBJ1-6,CASKAQGDSPLHF,TGTGCCAGTAAAGCACAGGGGGATTCACCCCTCCACTTT
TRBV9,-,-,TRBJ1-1,CASRARGRGDTEAFF,TGTGCCAGCAGAGCCCGGGGACGGGGGGACACTGAAGCTTTCTTT
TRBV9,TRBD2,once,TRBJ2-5,CASSVGAGGGKKTQYF,TGTGCCAGCAGCGTAGGGGCTGGCGGGGGGAAGAAGACCCAGTACTTC
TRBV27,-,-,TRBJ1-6,CASHESLQSLSSYNSPLHF,TGTGCCAGCCACGAATCCCTACAGTCACTTAGCTCCTATAATTCACCCCTCCACTTT
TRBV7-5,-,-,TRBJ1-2,CVRSYHPTYGYTF,TGTGTCAGAAGCTACCACCCGACATATGGCTACACCTTC
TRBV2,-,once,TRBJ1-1,CASSEQGGNTEAFF,TGTGCCAGCAGTGAACAAGGGGGGAACACTGAAGCTTTCTTT
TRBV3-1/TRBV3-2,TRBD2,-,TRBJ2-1,CASSKLAGVYNEQFF,TGTGCCAGCAGCAAACTAGCGGGGGTCTACAATGAGCAGTTCTTC
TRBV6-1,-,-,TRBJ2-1,CASSDGAITYNEQFF,TGTGCCAGCAGTGATGGGGCCATAACTTACAATGAGCAGTTCTTC
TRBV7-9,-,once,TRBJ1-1,CASSLRHPNTEAFF,TGTGCCAGCAGCTTAAGACACCCGAACACTGAAGCTTTCTTT
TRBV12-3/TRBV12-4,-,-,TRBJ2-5,CASSFTGLETQYF,TGTGCCAGCAGTTTTACTGGGCTGGAGACCCAGTACTTC
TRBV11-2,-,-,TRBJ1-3,CASSISWGGSGNTIYF,TGTGCCAGCAGCATTTCGTGGGGAGGCTCTGGAAACACCATATATTTT
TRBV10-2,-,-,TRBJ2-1,CASSPDDYNEQFF,TGCGCCAGCAGCCCAGATGATTACAATGAGCAGTTCTTC
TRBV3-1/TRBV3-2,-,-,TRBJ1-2,CASSPSQVSYGYTF,TGTGCCAGCAGCCCCAGCCAGGTCTCATATGGCTACACCTTC
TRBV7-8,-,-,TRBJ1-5,CASSLDSYSNQPQHF,TGTGCCAGCAGCTTAGACAGCTATAGCAATCAGCCCCAGCATTTT
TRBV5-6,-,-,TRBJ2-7,CASSLTDEQYF,TGTGCCAGCAGCCTGACAGACGAGCAGTACTTC
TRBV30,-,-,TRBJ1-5,CAWSGLDSSNQPQHF,TGTGCCTGGAGCGGACTAGACAGCAGCAATCAGCCCCAGCATTTT
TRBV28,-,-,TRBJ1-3,CASASRRGTSRNTIYF,TGTGCCAGCGCTTCTCGAAGGGGGACATCCCGAAACACCATATATTTT
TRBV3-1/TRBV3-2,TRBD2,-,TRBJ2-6,CASSQEPGGSGANVLTF,TGTGCCAGCAGCCAAGAACCGGGAGGGTCTGGGGCCAACGTCCTGACTTTC
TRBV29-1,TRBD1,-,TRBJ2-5,CSVGQGAGETQYF,TGCAGCGTGGGACAGGGGGCGGGAGAGACCCAGTACTTC
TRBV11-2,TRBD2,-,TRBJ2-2,CASRGLAGDRNTGELFF,TGTGCCAGCAGGGGACTAGCGGGGGACCGTAACACCGGGGAGCTGTTTTTT
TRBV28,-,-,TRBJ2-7,CASSSIKQEALFEQYF,TGTGCCAGCAGTTCAATAAAACAGGAAGCTCTCTTCGAGCAGTACTTC
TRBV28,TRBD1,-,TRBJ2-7,CASSPDRGRAEQYF,TGTGCCAGCAGTCCCGACAGGGGGCGTGCCGAGCAGTACTTC
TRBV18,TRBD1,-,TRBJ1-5,CASASGTDSNQPQHF,TGTGCCAGCGCCTCCGGGACAGATAGCAATCAGCCCCAGCATTTT
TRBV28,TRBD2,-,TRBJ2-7,CASSPAGGPTYEQYF,TGTGCCAGCAGCCCAGCGGGGGGACCAACCTACGAGCAGTACTTC
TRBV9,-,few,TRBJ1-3,CASSVSFPGNGNTIYF,TGTGCCAGCAGCGTATCCTTTCCGGGGAATGGAAACACCATATATTTT
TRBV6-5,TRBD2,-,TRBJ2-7,CASRVAGGKSYEQYF,TGTGCCAGCAGGGTAGCGGGGGGTAAGTCCTACGAGCAGTACTTC
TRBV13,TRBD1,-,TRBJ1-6,CASSLQTGVSPLHF,TGTGCCAGCAGCCTACAAACAGGGGTTTCACCCCTCCACTTT
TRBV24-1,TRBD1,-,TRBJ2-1,CATSEAGTGYNEQFF,TGTGCCACCAGTGAGGCCGGGACAGGGTACAATGAGCAGTTCTTC
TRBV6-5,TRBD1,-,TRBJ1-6,CASNRDRGNSPLHF,TGTGCCAGCAACAGGGACAGGGGTAATTCACCCCTCCACTTT
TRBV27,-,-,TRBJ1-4,CASGLRDPWRELFF,TGTGCCAGCGGCCTCCGGGACCCCTGGAGGGAACTGTTTTTT
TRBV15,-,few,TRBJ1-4,CATSRDMRGSNEKLFF,TGTGCCACCAGCAGAGATATGCGGGGGAGCAATGAAAAACTGTTTTTT
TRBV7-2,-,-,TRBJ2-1,CASSPRTGVNEQFF,TGTGCCAGCAGCCCTCGTACGGGGGTCAATGAGCAGTTCTTC